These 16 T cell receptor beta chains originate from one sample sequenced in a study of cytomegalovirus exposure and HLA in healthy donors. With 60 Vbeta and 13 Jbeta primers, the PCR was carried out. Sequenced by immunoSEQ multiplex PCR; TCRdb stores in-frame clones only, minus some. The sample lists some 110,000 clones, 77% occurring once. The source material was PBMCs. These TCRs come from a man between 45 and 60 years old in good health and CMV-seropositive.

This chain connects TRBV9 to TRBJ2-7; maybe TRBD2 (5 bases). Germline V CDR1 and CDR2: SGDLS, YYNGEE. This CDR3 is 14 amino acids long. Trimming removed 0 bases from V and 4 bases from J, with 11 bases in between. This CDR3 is CASSVASPGYEQYF. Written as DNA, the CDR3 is TGTGCCAGCAGCGTAGCCTCCCCGGGGTACGAGCAGTACTTC.

DNA of the CDR3: TGTGCCAGCAGGGCCGACAGGACTGGCTACACCTTC. Its translation is CASRADRTGYTF. V gene TRBV2 combines with J gene TRBJ1-2, with D possibly being TRBD1 (6 bases). Germline V gene data show CDR1 as SNHLY and CDR2 as FYNNEI. Trimming cost V 6 bases and J 7 bases, with 12 bases left between them. This CDR3 spans 12 amino acids.

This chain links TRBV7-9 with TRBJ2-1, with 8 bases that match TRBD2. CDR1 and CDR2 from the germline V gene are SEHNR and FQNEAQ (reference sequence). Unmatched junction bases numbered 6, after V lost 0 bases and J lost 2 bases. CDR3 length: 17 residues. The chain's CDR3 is CASSLAQRLAPYNEQFF. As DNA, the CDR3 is TGTGCCAGCAGCTTAGCGCAGAGACTAGCGCCCTACAATGAGCAGTTCTTC.

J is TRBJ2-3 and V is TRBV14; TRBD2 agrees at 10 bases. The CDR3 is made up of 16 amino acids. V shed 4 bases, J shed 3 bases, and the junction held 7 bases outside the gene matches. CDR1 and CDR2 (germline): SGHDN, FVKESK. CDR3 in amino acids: CASSPRVAGGTDTQYF. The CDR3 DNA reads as TGTGCCAGCAGCCCTCGCGTAGCGGGGGGTACAGATACGCAGTATTTT.

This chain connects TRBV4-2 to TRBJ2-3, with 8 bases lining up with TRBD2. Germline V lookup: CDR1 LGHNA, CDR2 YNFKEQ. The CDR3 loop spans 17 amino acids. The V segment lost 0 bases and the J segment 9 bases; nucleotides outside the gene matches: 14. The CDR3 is CASSQEMGRSGKETQYF. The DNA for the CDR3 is TGTGCCAGCAGCCAAGAAATGGGTCGTAGCGGGAAAGAAACGCAGTATTTT.

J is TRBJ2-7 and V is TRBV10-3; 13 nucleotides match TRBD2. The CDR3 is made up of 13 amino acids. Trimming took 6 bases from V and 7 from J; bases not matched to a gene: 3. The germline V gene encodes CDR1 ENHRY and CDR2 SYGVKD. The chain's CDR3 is CAIRGLAGDEQYF. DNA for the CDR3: TGTGCCATCAGAGGACTAGCGGGAGATGAGCAGTACTTC.

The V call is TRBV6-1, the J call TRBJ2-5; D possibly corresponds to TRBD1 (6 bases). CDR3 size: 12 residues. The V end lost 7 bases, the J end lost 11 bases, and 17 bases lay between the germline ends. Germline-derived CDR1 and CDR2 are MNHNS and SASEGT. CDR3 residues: CASTTGPREQYF. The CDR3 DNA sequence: TGTGCCAGCACCACAGGGCCCCGAGAGCAGTACTTC.

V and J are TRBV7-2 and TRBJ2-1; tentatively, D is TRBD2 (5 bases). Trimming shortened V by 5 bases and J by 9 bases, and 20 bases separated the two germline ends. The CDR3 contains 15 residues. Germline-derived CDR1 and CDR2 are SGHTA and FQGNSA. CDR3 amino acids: CASSPTGSAPGEQFF. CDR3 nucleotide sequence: TGTGCCAGCAGCCCAACGGGATCGGCCCCGGGTGAGCAGTTCTTC.

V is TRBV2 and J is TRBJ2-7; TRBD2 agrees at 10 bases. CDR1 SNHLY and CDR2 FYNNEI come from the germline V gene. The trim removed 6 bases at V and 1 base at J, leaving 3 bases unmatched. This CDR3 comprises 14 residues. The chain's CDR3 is CASRGSGGSYEQYF. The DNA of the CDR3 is TGTGCCAGCAGGGGTAGCGGGGGGTCCTACGAGCAGTACTTC.

The CDR3 nucleotides are TGTGCCAGCAGCCCAGGACAGGGCCTTAACTATGGCTACACCTTC. Encoded protein: CASSPGQGLNYGYTF. The chain employs TRBV7-2 and TRBJ1-2; 8 nucleotides align to TRBD1. Trimming at V came to 5 bases and at J to 1 base, leaving 6 bases not matched to a gene. Germline CDR1 and CDR2: SGHTA and FQGNSA. The CDR3 consists of 15 residues.

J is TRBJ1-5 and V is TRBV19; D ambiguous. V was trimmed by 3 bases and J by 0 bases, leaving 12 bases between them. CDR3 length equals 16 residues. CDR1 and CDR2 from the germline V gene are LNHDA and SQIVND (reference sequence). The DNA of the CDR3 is TGTGCCAGTAGTATCCCCCCTCGGGTTAGCAATCAGCCCCAGCATTTT. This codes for CASSIPPRVSNQPQHF.

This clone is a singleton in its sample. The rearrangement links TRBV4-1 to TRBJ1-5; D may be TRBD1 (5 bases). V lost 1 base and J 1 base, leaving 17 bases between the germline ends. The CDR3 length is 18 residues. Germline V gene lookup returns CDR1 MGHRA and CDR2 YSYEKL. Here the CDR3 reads CASSQAPLRDRSNQPQHF. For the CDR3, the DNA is TGCGCCAGCAGCCAAGCCCCCCTCAGGGATAGAAGCAATCAGCCCCAGCATTTT.

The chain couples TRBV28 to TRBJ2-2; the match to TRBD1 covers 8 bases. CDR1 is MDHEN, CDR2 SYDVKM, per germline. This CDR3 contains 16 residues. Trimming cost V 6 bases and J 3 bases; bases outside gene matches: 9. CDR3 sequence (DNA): TGTGCCAGCAGGATAGAGACAGGGGACTACACCGGGGAGCTGTTTTTT. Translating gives CASRIETGDYTGELFF.

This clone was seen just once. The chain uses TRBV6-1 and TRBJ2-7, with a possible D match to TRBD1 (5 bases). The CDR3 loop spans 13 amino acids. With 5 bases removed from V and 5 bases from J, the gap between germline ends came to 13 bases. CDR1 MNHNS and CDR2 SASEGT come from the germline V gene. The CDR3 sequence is CASSLPGLDEQYF. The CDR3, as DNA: TGTGCCAGCAGTCTGCCAGGGCTCGACGAGCAGTACTTC.

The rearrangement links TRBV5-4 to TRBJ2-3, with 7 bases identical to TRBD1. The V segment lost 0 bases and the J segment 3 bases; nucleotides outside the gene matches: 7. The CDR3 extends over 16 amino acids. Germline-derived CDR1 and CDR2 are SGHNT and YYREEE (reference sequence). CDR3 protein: CASSLAMRRGTDTQYF. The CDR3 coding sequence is TGTGCCAGCAGCTTGGCGATGCGCAGGGGGACAGATACGCAGTATTTT.

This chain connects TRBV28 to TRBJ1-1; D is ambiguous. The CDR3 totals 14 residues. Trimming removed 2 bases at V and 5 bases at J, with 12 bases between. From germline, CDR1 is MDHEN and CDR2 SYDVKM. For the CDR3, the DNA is TGTGCCAGCAGTTTAGAGATTCGGGGTACTGAAGCTTTCTTT. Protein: CASSLEIRGTEAFF.